This T cell receptor (beta chain) was captured in a study of vaccination effects on CD4 cells after COVID-19. Researchers isolated CD4+ T cells once less than 13 days of culture had elapsed. Cultures got half-medium changes with IL-2 on days 3 and 7. About this clone itself: Its specificity is not known.

Sequencing used immunoSEQ multiplex PCR; TCRdb keeps in-frame clones, though not all of them. Here the sample spans around 35,000 clones, 65% to 70% being singletons. The germline CDR1 and CDR2 sequences are GTSNPN and SVGIG (reference sequence). Trimming pared 0 bases from V and 0 bases from J, leaving 9 bases between. The CDR3 length is 16 residues. The rearrangement links TRBV30 to TRBJ1-6, with D hard to call. Source: CD4+ T cells from PBMCs cultured without peptide, taken before COVID-19 vaccination. This clonotype was obtained from a human donor who received a COVID-19 vaccine. The CDR3 sequence is CAWSVPLSSYNSPLHF. CDR3 in DNA: TGTGCCTGGAGTGTACCCCTAAGCTCCTATAATTCACCCCTCCACTTT.